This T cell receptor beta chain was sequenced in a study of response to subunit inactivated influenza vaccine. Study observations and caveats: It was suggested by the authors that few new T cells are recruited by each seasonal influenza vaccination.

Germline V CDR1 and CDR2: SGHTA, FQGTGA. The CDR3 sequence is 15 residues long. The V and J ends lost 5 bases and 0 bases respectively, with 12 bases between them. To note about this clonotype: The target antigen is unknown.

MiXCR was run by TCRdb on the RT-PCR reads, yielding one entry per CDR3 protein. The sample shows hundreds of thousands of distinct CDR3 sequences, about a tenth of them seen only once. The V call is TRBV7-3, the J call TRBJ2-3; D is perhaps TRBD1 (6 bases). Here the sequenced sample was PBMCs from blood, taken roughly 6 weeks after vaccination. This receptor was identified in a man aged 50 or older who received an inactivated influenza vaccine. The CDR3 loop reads CASSTKGQSTDTQYF. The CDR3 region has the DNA TGTGCCAGCAGCACCAAGGGACAAAGCACAGATACGCAGTATTTT.